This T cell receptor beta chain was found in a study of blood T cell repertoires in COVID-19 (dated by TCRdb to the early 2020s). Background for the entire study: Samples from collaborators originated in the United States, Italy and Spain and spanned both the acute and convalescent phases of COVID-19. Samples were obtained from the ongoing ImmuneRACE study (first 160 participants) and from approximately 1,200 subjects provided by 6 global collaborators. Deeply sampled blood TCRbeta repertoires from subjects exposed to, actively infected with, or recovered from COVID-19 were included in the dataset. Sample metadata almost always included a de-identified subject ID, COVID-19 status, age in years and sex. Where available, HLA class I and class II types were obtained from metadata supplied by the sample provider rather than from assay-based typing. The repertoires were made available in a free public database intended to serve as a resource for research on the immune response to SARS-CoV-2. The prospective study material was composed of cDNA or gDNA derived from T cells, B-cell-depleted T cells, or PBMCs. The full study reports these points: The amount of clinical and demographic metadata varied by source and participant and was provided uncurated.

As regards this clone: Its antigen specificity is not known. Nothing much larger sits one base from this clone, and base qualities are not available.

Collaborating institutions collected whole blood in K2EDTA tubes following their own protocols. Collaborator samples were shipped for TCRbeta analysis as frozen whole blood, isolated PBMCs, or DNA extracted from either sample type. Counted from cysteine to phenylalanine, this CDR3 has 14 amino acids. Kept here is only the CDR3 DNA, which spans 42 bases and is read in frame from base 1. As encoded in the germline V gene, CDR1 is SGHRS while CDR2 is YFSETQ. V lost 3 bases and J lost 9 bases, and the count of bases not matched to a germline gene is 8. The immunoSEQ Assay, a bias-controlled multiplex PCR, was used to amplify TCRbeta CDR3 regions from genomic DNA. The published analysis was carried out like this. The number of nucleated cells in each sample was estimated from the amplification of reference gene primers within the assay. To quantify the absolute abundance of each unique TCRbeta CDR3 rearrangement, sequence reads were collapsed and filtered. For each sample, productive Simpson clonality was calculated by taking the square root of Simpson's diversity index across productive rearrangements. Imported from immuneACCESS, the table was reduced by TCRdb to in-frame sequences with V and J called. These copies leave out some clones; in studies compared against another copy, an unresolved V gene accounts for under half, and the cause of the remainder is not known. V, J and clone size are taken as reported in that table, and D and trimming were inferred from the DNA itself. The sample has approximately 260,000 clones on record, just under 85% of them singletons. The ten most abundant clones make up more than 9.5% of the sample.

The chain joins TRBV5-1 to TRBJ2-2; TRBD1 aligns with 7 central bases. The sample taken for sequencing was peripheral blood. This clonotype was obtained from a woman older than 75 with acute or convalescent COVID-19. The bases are TGCGCCAGCAGCTCCGGGGACAGCCACCGGGAGCTGTTTTTT. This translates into CASSSGDSHRELFF.